Detailed here is one T cell receptor beta chain. Trimming stripped 0 bases from V and 4 bases from J, with 9 bases between. Germline-derived CDR1 and CDR2 are SGHVS and FQNEAQ. This CDR3 is 14 amino acids long. The data were taken from a study of long-term antiretroviral therapy in people with HIV. Version v3.0 of the immunoSEQ assay was performed at survey level. The table came from immunoSEQ multiplex PCR; TCRdb's copy has only in-frame clones and leaves some out. The data hold about 35,000 clones, with around 94% observed a single time. Each sample contained roughly 0.95-10 million cryopreserved PBMC, thawed before DNA extraction.

The source of this sequence is a woman in her forties or fifties with HIV. This chain joins TRBV7-8 and TRBJ1-1, with no clear D. The specimen comprised unsorted PBMCs, sampled 4.1 years after starting antiretroviral therapy. DNA of the CDR3: TGTGCCAGCAGCTTAGCTGGGTTGGTCACTGAAGCTTTCTTT. Translation gives CASSLAGLVTEAFF. The full variable domain, with the rest looked up from reference TRBV7-8 and TRBJ1-1, is GAGVSQSPRYKVAKRGQDVALRCDPISGHVSLFWYQQALGQGPEFLTYFQNEAQLDKSGLPSDRFFAERPEGSVSTLKIQRTQQEDSAVYLCASSLAGLVTEAFFGQGTRLTVV.